The 7 T cell receptor beta chains given below trace back to one sample, sequenced in a study of shared clonotypes between healthy human individuals. Only in-frame clones appear in the TCRdb table, and some are missing; sequencing was by immunoSEQ multiplex PCR. The table includes some 1,900,000 clones, approximately 94% detected once. CD45RO-negative CD8 cells positively selected for CCR7 made up the naive population, which excluded terminally differentiated effector memory CD45RA+ cells. Input material: naive CD8+ T cells sorted from blood. These receptors all stem from a man between 18 and 29 years old in good health.

The genes are TRBV19 and TRBJ2-7; TRBD1 agrees at 8 bases. The CDR3 sequence is 14 residues long. V shed 5 bases and J 10 bases; nucleotides not matched to a gene: 13. CDR1 and CDR2 from the germline V gene are LNHDA and SQIVND (reference sequence). The CDR3 here is CASSPPGQGDIQYF. The CDR3 DNA reads TGTGCCAGTAGTCCCCCCGGACAGGGAGATATTCAGTACTTC.

This CDR3 is CASSLVLAGNGYTF. Written as DNA, the CDR3 is TGTGCCAGCAGCTTAGTTTTAGCGGGTAATGGCTACACCTTC. The V call is TRBV7-9, the J call TRBJ1-2, with D hard to call. V was cut by 1 base and J by 6 bases, with 12 bases left in between. The V gene's germline CDR1 is SEHNR and CDR2 FQNEAQ (reference sequence). This CDR3 spans 14 amino acids.

Written as DNA, the CDR3 is TGTGCCAGCAGTGAAGCGCAGAACCTGGGAGGCTACGAGCAGTACTTC. Translation: CASSEAQNLGGYEQYF. The chain uses TRBV6-1 and TRBJ2-7, with a possible D match to TRBD2 (6 bases). Looked up from germline, CDR1 is MNHNS and CDR2 is SASEGT. V gave up 0 bases and J gave up 3 bases, with 15 bases separating them. The CDR3 extends over 16 amino acids.

The rearrangement uses TRBV5-1 and TRBJ1-4; no firm D call. The CDR3 is made up of 17 amino acids. Germline-derived CDR1 and CDR2 are SGHRS and YFSETQ. Trimming removed 0 bases from V and 0 bases from J, with 12 bases in between. The CDR3 protein is CASSLGEGGPTNEKLFF. CDR3 nucleotides: TGCGCCAGCAGCTTGGGGGAAGGTGGCCCAACTAATGAAAAACTGTTTTTT.

This chain joins TRBV6-1 and TRBJ1-2; D not resolved. The CDR3 length is 12 residues. V was clipped by 3 bases and J by 4 bases, with 6 bases between them. Per the germline V gene, CDR1 is MNHNS and CDR2 is SASEGT. The CDR3 is CASSDQLYGYTF. CDR3 sequence (DNA): TGTGCCAGCAGTGATCAGCTCTATGGCTACACCTTC.

V is TRBV11-2 and J is TRBJ2-7; D ambiguous. The CDR3 covers 15 residues. From germline, CDR1 is SGHAT and CDR2 FQNNGV. V gave up 5 bases and J gave up 3 bases, with 17 bases separating them. The CDR3 coding sequence is TGTGCCAGCAGCCCTAGTCCTATTGGAAACTACGAGCAGTACTTC. It yields the protein CASSPSPIGNYEQYF.

The chain is built from TRBV6-5 and TRBJ1-1; 10 bases line up with TRBD1. Trimming removed 6 bases from V and 4 bases from J; junction bases left unmatched: 8. The CDR3 totals 15 residues. Germline CDR1 and CDR2: MNHEY and SVGAGI. For the CDR3, the DNA is TGTGCCAGCAGCAAGGACAGGGGGGAGATCACTGAAGCTTTCTTT. Its translation: CASSKDRGEITEAFF.